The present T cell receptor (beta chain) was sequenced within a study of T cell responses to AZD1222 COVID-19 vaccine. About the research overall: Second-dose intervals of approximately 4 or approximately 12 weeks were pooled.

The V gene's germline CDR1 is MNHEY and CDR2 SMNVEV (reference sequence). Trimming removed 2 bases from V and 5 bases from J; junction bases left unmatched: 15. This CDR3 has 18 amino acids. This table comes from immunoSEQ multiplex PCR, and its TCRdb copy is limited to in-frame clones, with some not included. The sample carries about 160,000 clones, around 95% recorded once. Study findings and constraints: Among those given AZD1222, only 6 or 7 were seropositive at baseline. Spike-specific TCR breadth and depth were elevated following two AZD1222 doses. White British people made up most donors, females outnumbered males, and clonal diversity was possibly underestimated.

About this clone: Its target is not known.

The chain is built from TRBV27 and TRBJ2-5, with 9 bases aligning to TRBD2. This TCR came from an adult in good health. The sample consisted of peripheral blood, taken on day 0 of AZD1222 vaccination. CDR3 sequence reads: CASSLPREWSGGRETQYF. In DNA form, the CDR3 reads TGTGCCAGCAGTTTACCTCGGGAATGGAGCGGGGGGAGGGAGACCCAGTACTTC.